These T cell receptor beta chains were read from a single sample in a study of cytotoxic CD8 clonotypes in ibrutinib-treated CLL. The protocol was immunoSEQ multiplex PCR, while the TCRdb copy is restricted to in-frame clones and leaves out a portion. The sample lists 300,000 to 400,000 clones, under 70% occurring once. Sequenced material: PBMCs, taken after 36 months of ibrutinib treatment. Receptors were obtained from a human donor with chronic lymphocytic leukemia. The CDR3 runs from the conserved cysteine through the conserved F or W. D genes are given only for firm matches. Only part of the rows carry a size: once, few, many, or a class if the clone is expanded.

TGTGCCAGCAGGGGGGGCGGTTTGGGTTACAATGAGCAGTTCTTC	CASRGGGLGYNEQFF	.	TRBJ2-1	15	.	TRBV25-1
TGTGCCAGCAGCTTAAATCCTCCCACTAGCACAGATACGCAGTATTTT	CASSLNPPTSTDTQYF	.	TRBJ2-3	16	.	TRBV7-2
TGCGCCAGCAGCCCAGGTGGTTTTCCTTATGGCTACACCTTC	CASSPGGFPYGYTF	.	TRBJ1-2	14	.	TRBV5-1
TGTGCCAGCAGCGTTTCAGGGGCCCCCACTGAAGCTTTCTTT	CASSVSGAPTEAFF	.	TRBJ1-1	14	.	TRBV9
TGTGCCAGCAGCCCCTATATTGCGGGGCCAAGGGATGGCTACACCTTC	CASSPYIAGPRDGYTF	.	TRBJ1-2	16	.	TRBV7-2
TGTGCCATCAGTGAGTCGCAGTGGGGGCAGTTCTTC	CAISESQWGQFF	.	TRBJ2-1	12	.	TRBV10-3
TGTGCCAGCACCGTTCAGGGGGCTGACACTGAAGCTTTCTTT	CASTVQGADTEAFF	.	TRBJ1-1	14	TRBD1	TRBV6-6
TGTGCCAGCGGGTCCTCTGGAAACACCATATATTTT	CASGSSGNTIYF	.	TRBJ1-3	12	.	TRBV28
TGTGCCAGCAGCTTACAGGGCAGGCAGTTCTTC	CASSLQGRQFF	.	TRBJ2-1	11	.	TRBV11-2
TGTGCCAGCAGGAGGCGGAAAGGCGAGACCCAGTACTTC	CASRRRKGETQYF	.	TRBJ2-5	13	.	TRBV21-1
TGCAGCGTTGAAGGAGGGAGGGAGACCCAGTACTTC	CSVEGGRETQYF	.	TRBJ2-5	12	.	TRBV29-1
TGTGCCAGCAGCGCATCAACCCTAGCGGGAACTTCCCCCGGCGGGGCCAACGTCCTGACTTTC	CASSASTLAGTSPGGANVLTF	.	TRBJ2-6	21	TRBD2	TRBV9
TGTGCCAGCAGTCTGGGCAATACGCAGTATTTT	CASSLGNTQYF	once	TRBJ2-3	11	.	TRBV6-5
TGTGCCAGCAGACAACGACAGTACACCGGGGAGCTGTTTTTT	CASRQRQYTGELFF	.	TRBJ2-2	14	.	TRBV7-2
TGTGCCAGCAGCCCGGACAGGGGGAAGATGGGCTACACCTTC	CASSPDRGKMGYTF	.	TRBJ1-2	14	TRBD1	TRBV11-2
TGTGCCAGCAGCTGGCCCGGGACACGGTCTGAAGCTTTCTTT	CASSWPGTRSEAFF	.	TRBJ1-1	14	.	TRBV7-9
TGTGCCAGCAGTCCGCGGGACAGGGAATTATCTGGGGCCAACGTCCTGACTTTC	CASSPRDRELSGANVLTF	.	TRBJ2-6	18	TRBD1	TRBV6-4
TGCGCCAGCAGCTTGGCCGGGACCGGCTATGGCTACACCTTC	CASSLAGTGYGYTF	.	TRBJ1-2	14	.	TRBV5-1
TGTGCCAGCAGCCTAAGATGGTTGGGGAGGGGACGGGGCTACACCTTC	CASSLRWLGRGRGYTF	.	TRBJ1-2	16	.	TRBV27
TGTGCCAGCAACCCTGTTTTGTGGGGCTCAGAAAAACTGTTTTTT	CASNPVLWGSEKLFF	.	TRBJ1-4	15	.	TRBV7-9
TGCGCCAGCAGCCAAGTCGGAGGGGAGACCCAGTACTTC	CASSQVGGETQYF	.	TRBJ2-5	13	.	TRBV4-3
TGTGCCAGCTCAAGACAGGTAGGACCTTCCGAGCAGTACTTC	CASSRQVGPSEQYF	.	TRBJ2-7	14	.	TRBV18
TGTGCCAGCAGCTCAGGACAGGGTACAGATACGCAGTATTTT	CASSSGQGTDTQYF	.	TRBJ2-3	14	TRBD1	TRBV7-2
TGTGCCAGCACTTCCGCGGGTTTAGCGGGAGGCACCTACGAGCAGTACTTC	CASTSAGLAGGTYEQYF	.	TRBJ2-7	17	TRBD2	TRBV7-9
TGTGCCAGCAGCACCAACCTAGGCTCCTACGAGCAGTACTTC	CASSTNLGSYEQYF	.	TRBJ2-7	14	.	TRBV11-3
TGTGCCAGCAGCTTGGGACAGGGTAGCAATCAGCCCCAGCATTTT	CASSLGQGSNQPQHF	.	TRBJ1-5	15	TRBD1	TRBV5-6
TGTGCCATCAGTGAGTCTCAGGGCTTAGGGAATTCACCCCTCCACTTT	CAISESQGLGNSPLHF	few	TRBJ1-6	16	.	TRBV10-3
TGTGCCAGCTCATCAGCGGGTTCCCCCTACGAGCAGTACTTC	CASSSAGSPYEQYF	few	TRBJ2-7	14	.	TRBV18
TGCAGCGTGAAGGACAAATCGGTCGGTGGCTACACCTTC	CSVKDKSVGGYTF	.	TRBJ1-2	13	.	TRBV29-1
TGTGCCAGCAGCCCCCACGGTGGGACCTACGAGCAGTACTTC	CASSPHGGTYEQYF	.	TRBJ2-7	14	.	TRBV9